Listed here are 14 T cell receptor beta chains from one sample, sequenced in a study of identical twins. MiXCR was run by TCRdb on the 5' RACE reads, yielding one entry per CDR3 protein. The table lists hundreds of thousands of distinct CDR3 sequences, 6.1% of them singletons. Sequenced material: naive T cells sorted from blood. These TCRs come from a man younger than 35 in good health.

The chain links TRBV11-3 to TRBJ2-5; D gene unclear. Looked up from germline, CDR1 is SGHNT and CDR2 is YENEEA. The CDR3 is 16 residues long. Between the trimmed V and J ends, which lost 5 bases and 0 bases, there was a span of 16 bases. CDR3 DNA sequence: TGTGCCAGCAGCCTCGCCCTCCCAGGCCACCAAGAGACCCAGTACTTC. It codes for CASSLALPGHQETQYF.

In its sample, this clonotype was seen many times. The J gene is TRBJ2-2, the V gene TRBV10-3; 13 bases align to TRBD2. In germline, CDR1 is ENHRY, CDR2 SYGVKD. V shed 6 bases and J 5 bases; nucleotides not matched to a gene: 9. CDR3 length: 17 residues. DNA for the CDR3: TGTGCCATCAGCCTGGGACTAGCGGGACCGGGGACCGGGGAGCTGTTTTTT. Its translation: CAISLGLAGPGTGELFF.

There are a few counts of this clonotype. The CDR3 DNA is TGTGCCAGCAGTGCGGGACTAGCGAAGACCTACGAGCAGTACTTC. This codes for CASSAGLAKTYEQYF. The chain carries TRBV28 and TRBJ2-7, with 10 nucleotides matching TRBD2. Germline loops: CDR1 MDHEN, CDR2 SYDVKM. The J segment lost 2 bases and the V segment lost 5 bases, leaving 6 bases of the junction unmatched. This CDR3 comprises 15 residues.

CDR3 residues: CSASQDRLAKNIQYF. The CDR3 DNA reads TGCAGTGCTAGCCAAGACAGACTAGCCAAAAACATTCAGTACTTC. The V call is TRBV20-1, the J call TRBJ2-4; D is perhaps TRBD1 (5 bases). Germline V lookup: CDR1 DFQATT, CDR2 SNEGSKA (reference sequence). There are 15 residues in the CDR3. Trimming shortened V by 3 bases and J by 0 bases, and 12 bases separated the two germline ends.

This rearrangement joins TRBV19 to TRBJ2-1; the match to TRBD2 covers 8 bases. The CDR3 totals 16 residues. Germline CDR1 is LNHDA and CDR2 is SQIVND (reference sequence). The junction had 2 bases not matched to a gene; V was cut back by 1 base and J by 0 bases. CDR3 in amino acids: CASSIGSGSSYNEQFF. The CDR3 bases are TGTGCCAGTAGTATAGGGAGCGGGAGCTCCTACAATGAGCAGTTCTTC.

The rearrangement links TRBV20-1 to TRBJ2-3, with TRBD2 matching over 7 bases. With 4 bases clipped from V and 4 bases from J, the junction kept 11 bases outside the gene matches. Germline CDR1 is DFQATT and CDR2 is SNEGSKA (reference sequence). The CDR3 totals 15 residues. The CDR3 loop reads CSAKMGGGLADTQYF. In nucleotides, the CDR3 is TGCAGTGCTAAAATGGGGGGGGGTCTCGCAGATACGCAGTATTTT.

Many counts were recorded for this clonotype. The V call is TRBV12-3 or TRBV12-4, the J call TRBJ2-2, with D possibly TRBD2 on 6 matching bases. Trimming left V 6 bases short and J 2 bases short, with 10 bases between. This CDR3 is built from 14 residues. The CDR3 reads CASRGLANTGELFF. For the CDR3, the DNA is TGTGCCAGCAGGGGACTTGCTAACACCGGGGAGCTGTTTTTT.

This clonotype was seen repeatedly, ten times or more. J is TRBJ2-1 and V is TRBV6-1; 7 nucleotides align to TRBD2. Germline trimming cut 7 bases from V and 1 base from J; bases unmatched to any gene: 4. This CDR3 has 14 residues. CDR1 is MNHNS and CDR2 is SASEGT in the germline V gene. CDR3 sequence reads: CASKLADSYNEQFF. The CDR3 coding sequence is TGTGCCAGCAAGCTAGCGGATTCCTACAATGAGCAGTTCTTC.

This clonotype was picked up many times. The chain uses TRBV7-2 and TRBJ1-5; D call uncertain. Germline V gives CDR1 SGHTA, CDR2 FQGNSA. The CDR3 runs to 14 residues. V lost 3 bases and J 4 bases, leaving 10 bases between the germline ends. Written as DNA, the CDR3 is TGTGCCAGCAGCTTCCTTAACAGTAATCAGCCCCAGCATTTT. This codes for CASSFLNSNQPQHF.

The chain employs TRBV30 and TRBJ2-2; perhaps D is TRBD1 or TRBD2 (5 bases each). Germline V gives CDR1 GTSNPN, CDR2 SVGIG (reference sequence). The CDR3 length is 13 residues. The V gene lost 0 bases and the J gene lost 6 bases, with 8 bases spanning the gap. CDR3 in DNA: TGTGCCTGGAGTGTGCTGGGACCCGGGGAGCTGTTTTTT. It translates to CAWSVLGPGELFF.

This clonotype came up many times. The DNA of the CDR3 is TGTGCCAGCCCGACAGATACGCAGTATTTT. It specifies CASPTDTQYF. The rearrangement uses TRBV18 and TRBJ2-3; D remains unclear. The V gene lost 8 bases and the J gene lost 3 bases, with 3 bases spanning the gap. The CDR3 sequence is 10 residues long. The V gene's germline CDR1 is KGHSH and CDR2 LQKENI.

Ten or more counts support this clonotype. The rearrangement joins TRBV3-1 to TRBJ2-7, with D tentatively TRBD1 or TRBD2 (5 bases each). This CDR3 has 14 residues. Germline CDR1 is LGHDT and CDR2 is YNNKEL (reference sequence). V lost 5 bases and J lost 6, with 17 bases in between. The CDR3 spells CASSSTEGRSEQYF. As DNA, the CDR3 is TGTGCCAGCAGCTCGACAGAGGGACGTTCCGAGCAGTACTTC.

This chain connects TRBV6-2 or TRBV6-3 to TRBJ2-7; 7 nucleotides match TRBD2. V was pared by 1 base and J by 6 bases, with 9 bases of the junction left unmatched. Germline lookup yields CDR1 MNHEY and CDR2 SVGEGT. The CDR3 runs 15 residues. This CDR3 is CASSYWGGTLREQYF. Here the CDR3 DNA reads TGTGCCAGCAGTTACTGGGGGGGAACTCTCCGCGAGCAGTACTTC.

Only a few counts were recorded for this clonotype. The genes are TRBV7-2 and TRBJ1-3, with a possible D match to TRBD1 (5 bases). V shed 1 base and J shed 3 bases, with 13 bases lying between them. The CDR3 extends over 16 amino acids. Germline loops: CDR1 SGHTA, CDR2 FQGNSA. Here the CDR3 DNA reads TGTGCCAGCAGCTTAGAACGGGGCCTGGGTGGAAACACCATATATTTT. This gives the protein CASSLERGLGGNTIYF.